The 19 T cell receptor beta chains reported below all come from one sample, sequenced in a study of T cells in Graves' hyperthyroidism and ophthalmopathy. The CDR3 regions of TCR beta were amplified from RNA transcripts. An initial round of RT-PCR targeting the TCR CDR3 relied on the HTBI primer set. TCRdb recomputed calls from the multiplex PCR reads with MiXCR, one row per CDR3 protein. The sample has around 390,000 distinct CDR3 sequences; roughly 14% are singletons. The sample consisted of blood. The source is a woman in her 30s with Graves' ophthalmopathy.

This clonotype has more than one count but fewer than ten. The rearrangement uses TRBV20-1 and TRBJ1-2, with TRBD1 matching over 10 bases. Germline CDR1 DFQATT, CDR2 SNEGSKA (reference sequence). The V gene end was trimmed by 6 bases and the J gene end by 7 bases; junction bases not matched to a gene: 5. There are 12 residues in the CDR3. The CDR3 coding sequence is TGCAGTGCCGGACAGGGGGTCTTTGGCTACACCTTC. Encoded protein: CSAGQGVFGYTF.

This clonotype has ten or more counts. The chain couples TRBV5-1 to TRBJ2-3; 9 bases agree with TRBD2. The CDR3 consists of 16 residues. Looked up from germline, CDR1 is SGHRS and CDR2 is YFSETQ. V trimming: 0 bases; J trimming: 2 bases; junction bases outside the gene matches: 4. The CDR3 DNA reads TGCGCCAGCAGCTTGGCGGCTAGCGGGGCCACAGATACGCAGTATTTT. The encoded protein is CASSLAASGATDTQYF.

The CDR3 bases are TGTGCCATCAGTGATGGGGGGAACACCGGGGAGCTGTTTTTT. It specifies CAISDGGNTGELFF. The J gene is TRBJ2-2, the V gene TRBV10-3; D is tentatively TRBD1 or TRBD2 (5 bases each). This CDR3 is 14 amino acids long. CDR1 is ENHRY, CDR2 SYGVKD, per germline. V was clipped by 3 bases and J by 1 base, with 6 bases between them.

Regarding this clonotype: A much larger clone lies one base from this, so it may be a read error. The chain links TRBV12-3 or TRBV12-4 to TRBJ2-7; 7 bases map to TRBD1. This CDR3 contains 15 residues. The CDR3 is CASSRDRATSYGQYF. CDR3 in DNA: TGTGCCAGCAGCCGAGACAGGGCGACATCCTACGGGCAGTACTTC.

The table lists this clonotype with many counts. The V and J genes are TRBV10-3 and TRBJ2-5; D might be TRBD1 or TRBD2, each matching 5 bases. V was clipped by 6 bases and J by 2 bases, with 7 bases between them. CDR3 length equals 12 residues. Germline V lookup: CDR1 ENHRY, CDR2 SYGVKD. DNA for the CDR3: TGTGCCATCAGAGGGGAGCAAGAGACCCAGTACTTC. This encodes CAIRGEQETQYF.

This clonotype appeared many times. This chain joins TRBV24-1 and TRBJ2-5; D tentatively fits TRBD1 or TRBD2 (5 bases each). The CDR3 contains 15 residues. Germline V CDR1 and CDR2: KGHDR, SFDVKD. Deletions cut 4 bases from V and 4 bases from J, with 15 bases between. CDR3 region: CATSENTGTAETQYF. In DNA form, the CDR3 reads TGTGCCACCAGTGAAAATACCGGGACCGCAGAGACCCAGTACTTC.

This clonotype was counted only a few times. The chain recombines TRBV7-9 with TRBJ2-7, with 8 positions matching TRBD2. Germline assignment: CDR1 SEHNR and CDR2 FQNEAQ (reference sequence). V trimming: 6 bases; J trimming: 9 bases; junction bases outside the gene matches: 13. The CDR3 is 14 amino acids. The CDR3 sequence: CASSSPGPAGGQYF. Written as DNA, the CDR3 is TGTGCCAGCAGTTCACCGGGACCCGCGGGGGGGCAGTACTTC.

In its sample, this clonotype was seen many times. The chain employs TRBV9 and TRBJ1-1; possibly TRBD1 for D (5 bases). V was shortened by 7 bases and J by 0 bases, with 16 bases between the two germline ends. Germline lookup yields CDR1 SGDLS and CDR2 YYNGEE. This CDR3 is built from 15 residues. The CDR3 region has the DNA TGTGCCAGCGGAGCCGGGACGGATATGAACACTGAAGCTTTCTTT. Its translation: CASGAGTDMNTEAFF. Drawing the rest from reference TRBV9 and TRBJ1-1, the complete variable domain is DSGVTQTPKHLITATGQRVTLRCSPRSGDLSVYWYQQSLDQGLQFLIQYYNGEERAKGNILERFSAQQFPDLHSELNLSSLELGDSALYFCASGAGTDMNTEAFFGQGTRLTVV.

The gene calls are TRBV20-1 and TRBJ2-3; TRBD1 agrees at 8 bases. With V trimmed by 0 bases and J by 2 bases, 7 bases remained unmatched. Germline values: CDR1 DFQATT, CDR2 SNEGSKA (reference sequence). This CDR3 is 16 amino acids long. The CDR3 DNA sequence: TGCAGTGCTAGAGATCCGGGACAGGTGACCACAGATACGCAGTATTTT. Its translation: CSARDPGQVTTDTQYF.

This clonotype was seen at least ten times. V and J are TRBV20-1 and TRBJ2-1; 10 bases fit TRBD2. The V gene's germline CDR1 is DFQATT and CDR2 SNEGSKA (reference sequence). This CDR3 is built from 15 residues. After removal of 3 bases from V and 9 bases from J, the junction contained 11 bases not matched to a gene. The CDR3 region has the DNA TGCAGTGCTAGCCCAACAGCGGGGGGGCTTAGTGAGCAGTTCTTC. This gives the protein CSASPTAGGLSEQFF.

J is TRBJ1-5 and V is TRBV20-1; 8 bases agree with TRBD1. Germline values: CDR1 DFQATT, CDR2 SNEGSKA (reference sequence). This CDR3 spans 14 amino acids. V lost 6 bases and J lost 3; bases outside the gene matches: 7. The CDR3 DNA reads as TGCAGTGCCTCGGACAGGGATTACAATCAGCCCCAGCATTTT. It is translated as CSASDRDYNQPQHF.

The chain joins TRBV2 to TRBJ2-7, with TRBD2 matching 10 bases. The CDR3 length is 15 residues. Losses at the gene ends were 6 bases for V and 9 bases for J; bases not matched to a gene: 14. Germline loops: CDR1 SNHLY, CDR2 FYNNEI. The CDR3 reads CASRAAAGGSTGQYF. Written as DNA, the CDR3 is TGTGCCAGCAGAGCTGCAGCGGGGGGGTCTACGGGGCAGTACTTC.

This clonotype was seen many times. The V gene is TRBV20-1, the J gene TRBJ2-1; 8 bases align to TRBD1. The V gene end was trimmed by 6 bases and the J gene end by 9 bases; junction bases not matched to a gene: 10. The germline CDR1 and CDR2 sequences are DFQATT and SNEGSKA (reference sequence). The length of the CDR3 is 13 residues. DNA for the CDR3: TGCAGTGCCGGGGACAGGCCATCCCGTGAGCAGTTCTTC. It translates to CSAGDRPSREQFF.

This rearrangement joins TRBV10-3 to TRBJ1-6; no reliable D call. Germline CDR1 ENHRY, CDR2 SYGVKD. The CDR3 loop spans 18 amino acids. V lost 2 bases and J 0 bases, leaving 14 bases between the germline ends. The CDR3 loop reads CAISEPPWRGSYNSPLHF. CDR3 sequence (DNA): TGTGCCATCAGTGAGCCACCCTGGCGTGGCTCCTATAATTCACCCCTCCACTTT.

This clonotype was seen at least ten times. The rearrangement links TRBV27 to TRBJ2-3; TRBD2 agrees at 13 bases. CDR3 length: 15 residues. The ends lost 6 bases at V and 5 bases at J; junction bases unmatched: 5. Looked up from germline, CDR1 is MNHEY and CDR2 is SMNVEV (reference sequence). The chain's CDR3 is CASRRTSGGLDTQYF. The CDR3 region has the DNA TGTGCCAGCAGACGGACTAGCGGGGGCCTAGATACGCAGTATTTT.

Concerning this clonotype itself: A much larger clone differs from this one at a single base, so this may be a read error. This chain links TRBV3-1 with TRBJ2-2; perhaps TRBD2 as D (6 bases). Germline V gene data show CDR1 as LGHDT and CDR2 as YNNKEL (reference sequence). Trimming removed 3 bases from V and 0 bases from J, with 17 bases in between. The CDR3 extends over 18 amino acids. The CDR3 sequence: CASSHQGAGETNTGELFF. In DNA, the CDR3 is TGTGCCAGCAGCCACCAGGGAGCGGGCGAGACGAACACCGGGGAGCTGTTTTTT.

There are many counts of this clonotype. The CDR3 DNA is TGCAGTGCTAGACAGGGGGACGCTGAAGCTTTCTTT. It encodes CSARQGDAEAFF. V gene TRBV20-1 combines with J gene TRBJ1-1; 7 bases are shared with TRBD1. CDR3 size: 12 residues. Germline values: CDR1 DFQATT, CDR2 SNEGSKA (reference sequence). The junction had 3 bases not matched to a gene; V was cut back by 2 bases and J by 6 bases.

The table lists this clonotype with many counts. The gene calls are TRBV27 and TRBJ2-7; TRBD1 agrees at 7 bases. V shed 10 bases, J shed 2 bases, and the junction held 8 bases outside the gene matches. The CDR3 has 13 amino acids. Germline V gene lookup returns CDR1 MNHEY and CDR2 SMNVEV (reference sequence). The CDR3 DNA reads as TGTGCCACCAGGTTAGGGACAGCCTACGAGCAGTACTTC. Residues: CATRLGTAYEQYF.

In this sample, this clonotype turned up many times. The chain links TRBV20-1 to TRBJ2-2; D is possibly TRBD1 or TRBD2 (5 bases each). Germline V lookup: CDR1 DFQATT, CDR2 SNEGSKA (reference sequence). The CDR3 is 13 residues long. Trimming left V 6 bases short and J 4 bases short, with 12 bases between. CDR3 nucleotide sequence: TGCAGTGCGAGGGACGGCTCCACCGGGGAGCTGTTTTTT. Its translation is CSARDGSTGELFF.